This T cell receptor beta chain was identified during a study of T cell responses to AZD1222 COVID-19 vaccine. This clone has just a few counts. The antigen is not known. Germline V CDR1 and CDR2: MNHEY, SVGAGI. The CDR3 is made up of 14 amino acids. V was pared by 5 bases and J by 1 base, with 11 bases between. Findings and limits, study-wide: It should be noted that donors were predominantly white British and more often female, and clonal diversity was possibly underestimated.

Clones were read by immunoSEQ multiplex PCR, and TCRdb kept only the in-frame ones, dropping some. The data hold 130,000 to 150,000 clones, with about 92% observed a single time. This sequence originates from an adult who had recovered from COVID-19. The genes are TRBV6-5 and TRBJ1-1; D is ambiguous. Here the sequenced sample was peripheral blood, taken after recovery from COVID-19. The CDR3 DNA reads as TGTGCCAGCAGTCCGGACCTCTGGAACACTGAAGCTTTCTTT. As protein: CASSPDLWNTEAFF.